This T cell receptor beta chain was captured in a study of early T cells in non-severe SARS-CoV-2 infection. Study in general: The chains were unpaired, and the sequenced material was bulk RNA from unsorted whole blood.

Molecules of cDNA were individually given unique molecular identifiers that were attached to them. TCRdb ran MiXCR on the 5' RACE reads and lists one entry per CDR3 protein. The sample contains about 64,000 distinct CDR3 sequences, about 12% of which appear only once. The germline CDR1 and CDR2 sequences are LNHDA and SQIVND (reference sequence). The V gene end was trimmed by 3 bases and the J gene end by 5 bases; junction bases not matched to a gene: 8. The length of the CDR3 is 15 residues. Remarks on this clonotype: Its target is not known.

Points from the study as a whole: Database matching using VDJdb favored anti-spike CD8 responses, with private and CD4 specificities left missing.

The TCR was taken from an adult who was a healthcare worker with PCR-confirmed SARS-CoV-2 infection or an uninfected control (not recorded which). The chain combines TRBV19 with TRBJ2-7; 9 bases fit TRBD2. The input for sequencing was whole blood, taken at baseline. DNA for the CDR3: TGTGCCAGTAGTATTCCCCTAGCGGGAAGGGACGAGCAGTACTTC. It translates to CASSIPLAGRDEQYF.